The entry that follows covers one TCR beta chain sequence. This clonotype showed up many times. Its antigen is not yet known. One base away there is no much larger clone; base qualities are not given. The source of the sample is a study of T cell repertoires in cytomegalovirus infection (dated by TCRdb to between 2018 and 2020). Looking at the study overall: Donor HLA type was relevant to the analysis, as public TCR beta signatures indicated carriage of CMV infection together with the matching HLA type. General study outcomes and caveats: The ex vivo response was dominated by HLA-C-restricted CMV-specific TCR beta clonotypes, and the single most frequent clonotype in two of eight donors was supplied by these HLA-C-restricted clonotypes. In both this cohort and an independent cohort of 350 or so donors, the cumulative frequency of public TCR beta family members distinguished carriers of CMV infection plus the relevant HLA type.

Per the germline V gene, SGHTA is the CDR1 and FQGTGA is the CDR2. Its CDR3 holds 14 amino acids, cysteine through phenylalanine. Just the 42-base CDR3 DNA is kept, in frame starting at base 1. V loses 5 bases of germline sequence and J loses 6 bases, and the interval between the two ends is 14 bases. TCRdb lists the instrument as Illumina HiSeq 1500. TCRdb itself trimmed the public reads at Q25 with fastp, ran MiXCR and retained productive beta chains. Rows are combined by CDR3 protein, so each entry shows the most common genes and DNA. In this sample the table shows around 170,000 distinct CDR3 sequences, roughly a sixth of which occur a single time. The biggest ten clones account for under 20% of the sample.

This clonotype was sampled from a human donor in good health (CMV status not recorded). Some clones in this sample may be carry-over from other donors' samples. The chain uses TRBV7-3 and TRBJ2-1; the D segment could be TRBD2, given 5 matching bases. Sequencing was performed on CD8+ T cells from PBMCs. The CDR3 region has the sequence CASSHGLRGNEQFF. The bases read TGTGCCAGCAGCCATGGACTTAGAGGCAATGAGCAGTTCTTC.